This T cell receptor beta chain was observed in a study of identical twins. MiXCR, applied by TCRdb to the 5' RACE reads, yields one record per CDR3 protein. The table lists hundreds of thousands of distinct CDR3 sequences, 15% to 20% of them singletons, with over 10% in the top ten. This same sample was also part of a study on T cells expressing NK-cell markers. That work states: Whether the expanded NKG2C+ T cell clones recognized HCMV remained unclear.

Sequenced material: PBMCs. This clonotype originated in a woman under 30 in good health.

The CDR3 nucleotides are TGTGCCACCAGTGATTTGCTACGGGGTCGGACAGATACGCAGTATTTT. Translating gives CATSDLLRGRTDTQYF. V is TRBV24-1 and J is TRBJ2-3, with D perhaps matching TRBD2 (5 bases). The germline CDR1 and CDR2 sequences are KGHDR and SFDVKD. The V end lost 0 bases, the J end lost 3 bases, and 12 bases lay between the germline ends. The CDR3 runs 16 residues.